Listed here are 22 T cell receptor beta chains from one sample, sequenced in a study of shared clonotypes between healthy human individuals. This table comes from immunoSEQ multiplex PCR, and its TCRdb copy is limited to in-frame clones, with some not included. The sample records some 2.1 million clones, around 95% being singletons. Material: naive CD4+ T cells sorted from blood. Subset described: CD45RA+ positively selected. These receptors originate from a man younger than 30 in good health.

The V gene is TRBV11-2, the J gene TRBJ2-7; TRBD2 aligns across 10 bases. From germline, CDR1 is SGHAT and CDR2 FQNNGV. This CDR3 spans 15 amino acids. V shed 5 bases, J shed 3 bases, and the junction held 7 bases outside the gene matches. CDR3 protein: CASSHAAGGGYEQYF. The CDR3 nucleotides read TGTGCCAGCAGCCATGCAGCGGGAGGGGGCTACGAGCAGTACTTC.

The rearrangement uses TRBV6-6 and TRBJ1-2; D may be TRBD1 (5 bases). Germline values: CDR1 MNHNY, CDR2 SVGAGI (reference sequence). V dropped 4 bases and J dropped 7 bases, with 13 bases sitting between them. The CDR3 has 13 residues. CDR3 sequence: CASSFDGAGGYTF. The CDR3 DNA is TGTGCCAGCAGTTTCGACGGGGCGGGTGGCTACACCTTC.

This chain connects TRBV10-1 to TRBJ2-3; 14 bases are a match to TRBD2. V trimming: 2 bases; J trimming: 8 bases; junction bases outside the gene matches: 9. The CDR3 consists of 17 residues. CDR1 is WNHNN and CDR2 is SYGVQD in the germline V gene (reference sequence). CDR3 residues: CASSEGLAGGRPGTQYF. The CDR3 nucleotides are TGCGCCAGCAGTGAGGGACTAGCGGGGGGCCGACCAGGTACGCAGTATTTT.

V and J are TRBV7-2 and TRBJ2-7; 7 nucleotides match TRBD1. The germline CDR1 and CDR2 sequences are SGHTA and FQGNSA. The CDR3 runs to 15 residues. V lost 5 bases and J lost 3; bases outside the gene matches: 10. Here the CDR3 DNA reads TGTGCCAGCAGCCGCCGGGACAGTGGCTTCTACGAGCAGTACTTC. It encodes CASSRRDSGFYEQYF.

The rearrangement uses TRBV27 and TRBJ1-1, with TRBD1 identical over 7 bases. The CDR3 sequence is 13 residues long. V lost 5 bases, J lost 4 bases, and 4 bases stayed unmatched. Germline V gene data show CDR1 as MNHEY and CDR2 as SMNVEV (reference sequence). In nucleotides, the CDR3 is TGTGCCAGCAGTGCCTGGACAGGCACTGAAGCTTTCTTT. This codes for CASSAWTGTEAFF.

This clone was seen only once. The chain links TRBV5-4 to TRBJ1-5; D unresolved. This CDR3 is built from 13 residues. V gave up 3 bases and J gave up 3 bases, with 7 bases separating them. In germline, CDR1 is SGHNT, CDR2 YYREEE (reference sequence). Here the CDR3 DNA reads TGTGCCAGCAGCTCCGGGGTCAATCAGCCCCAGCATTTT. Translating gives CASSSGVNQPQHF.

This chain links TRBV5-1 with TRBJ1-6, with D perhaps matching TRBD1 (5 bases). CDR1 is SGHRS and CDR2 is YFSETQ in the germline V gene. There are 16 residues in the CDR3. The V and J ends lost 0 bases and 0 bases respectively, with 7 bases between them. Here the CDR3 DNA reads TGCGCCAGCAGCTTGGGCGACAGCTCCTATAATTCACCCCTCCACTTT. It codes for CASSLGDSSYNSPLHF. Combining the CDR3 with reference TRBV5-1 and TRBJ1-6 gives the whole variable domain KAGVTQTPRYLIKTRGQQVTLSCSPISGHRSVSWYQQTPGQGLQFLFEYFSETQRNKGNFPGRFSGRQFSNSRSEMNVSTLELGDSALYLCASSLGDSSYNSPLHFGNGTRLTVT.

The V call is TRBV9, the J call TRBJ1-6, with D unclear. Germline loops: CDR1 SGDLS, CDR2 YYNGEE. Deletions cut 4 bases from V and 10 bases from J, with 15 bases between. The CDR3 extends over 14 amino acids. CDR3 residues: CASSPALENSPLHF. CDR3 nucleotides: TGTGCCAGCAGCCCAGCATTGGAAAACTCACCCCTCCACTTT.

The J gene is TRBJ1-4, the V gene TRBV10-3; D is undetermined. Trimming took 2 bases from V and 0 from J, leaving 10 bases between them. The CDR3 length is 16 residues. Germline V gene data show CDR1 as ENHRY and CDR2 as SYGVKD. In nucleotides, the CDR3 is TGTGCCATCAGTGAGGGGCCACAGACAACTAATGAAAAACTGTTTTTT. Amino acids: CAISEGPQTTNEKLFF.

The V gene is TRBV9, the J gene TRBJ1-6; tentative D call: TRBD1 (6 bases). CDR1 is SGDLS, CDR2 YYNGEE, per germline. V shed 4 bases and J shed 8 bases, with 10 bases lying between them. The CDR3 loop spans 13 amino acids. Here the CDR3 reads CASSLGGDSPLHF. In DNA form, the CDR3 reads TGTGCCAGCAGCCTAGGGGGGGATTCACCCCTCCACTTT.

The V call is TRBV11-2, the J call TRBJ2-4; tentative D call: TRBD1 (6 bases). Trimming pared 4 bases from V and 7 bases from J, leaving 17 bases between. This CDR3 spans 15 amino acids. In germline, CDR1 is SGHAT, CDR2 FQNNGV. The chain's CDR3 is CASSSQTGLGNIQYF. The CDR3 bases are TGTGCCAGCAGCTCCCAAACAGGGTTGGGTAACATTCAGTACTTC.

V gene TRBV6-1 combines with J gene TRBJ1-6; D perhaps matches TRBD1 (5 bases). The V gene lost 8 bases and the J gene lost 3 bases, with 11 bases spanning the gap. The germline V gene encodes CDR1 MNHNS and CDR2 SASEGT. The CDR3 sequence is 14 residues long. The CDR3: CASGTSFYNSPLHF. The CDR3 region has the DNA TGTGCCAGCGGGACCTCATTCTATAATTCACCCCTCCACTTT.

The chain couples TRBV4-3 to TRBJ2-4; D is possibly TRBD1 or TRBD2 (5 bases each). Germline CDR1 and CDR2: LGHNA and YSLEER. The ends were cut back, 3 bases at V and 7 bases at J, with 10 bases in the middle. This CDR3 has 13 residues. The CDR3 DNA reads as TGCGCCAGCAGCCAGGGACCGGGGAACATTCAGTACTTC. Encoded protein: CASSQGPGNIQYF.

The chain combines TRBV6-1 with TRBJ1-2, with 10 bases fitting TRBD1. This CDR3 has 14 amino acids. V shed 2 bases and J 7 bases; nucleotides not matched to a gene: 4. CDR1 is MNHNS and CDR2 is SASEGT in the germline V gene. DNA for the CDR3: TGTGCCAGCAGTGAAATAGGGACAGGGGTTGGCTACACCTTC. This encodes CASSEIGTGVGYTF.

The CDR3 DNA follows: TGTGCCACCAGCAGACGAATTTCGGGCTACGAGCAGTACTTC. It is translated as CATSRRISGYEQYF. The chain carries TRBV15 and TRBJ2-7; unclear D gene. The CDR3 runs 14 residues. CDR1 is LNHNV and CDR2 is YYDKDF in the germline V gene (reference sequence). The germline V and J ends were trimmed by 2 bases and 3 bases, with 11 bases remaining between them. The full variable domain, rest sourced from reference TRBV15 and TRBJ2-7, is DAMVIQNPRYQVTQFGKPVTLSCSQTLNHNVMYWYQQKSSQAPKLLFHYYDKDFNNEADTPDNFQSRRPNTSFCFLDIRSPGLGDTAMYLCATSRRISGYEQYFGPGTRLTVT.

The chain employs TRBV7-2 and TRBJ2-7, with a tentative D call TRBD1 (6 bases). Germline CDR1 and CDR2: SGHTA and FQGNSA. V lost 4 bases and J 1 base, leaving 11 bases between the germline ends. The CDR3 is 14 residues long. The DNA of the CDR3 is TGTGCCAGCAGCTCGAAACAGGGTTCCTACGAGCAGTACTTC. This codes for CASSSKQGSYEQYF.

The chain combines TRBV10-3 with TRBJ2-3; 8 bases are a match to TRBD2. The CDR3 loop spans 17 amino acids. Trimming at V came to 6 bases and at J to 0 bases, leaving 11 bases not matched to a gene. From germline, CDR1 is ENHRY and CDR2 SYGVKD. The DNA for the CDR3 is TGTGCCATCAGACCTACCCCTGAGCGGGGGAGCACAGATACGCAGTATTTT. Amino acids: CAIRPTPERGSTDTQYF.

The rearrangement uses TRBV7-2 and TRBJ2-7, with 9 positions matching TRBD1. This CDR3 comprises 17 residues. The junction had 9 bases not matched to a gene; V was cut back by 1 base and J by 2 bases. CDR1 and CDR2 (germline): SGHTA, FQGNSA. In DNA form, the CDR3 reads TGTGCCAGCAGCTTAGAAGGGACAGGGATTTTTCCCTACGAGCAGTACTTC. This encodes CASSLEGTGIFPYEQYF.

A note on this clone: The same CDR3 can be traced to other DNA sequences in this sample. This chain links TRBV28 with TRBJ1-5; no definite D call. V was trimmed by 2 bases and J by 6 bases, leaving 5 bases between them. The CDR3 has 12 amino acids. CDR1 and CDR2 (germline): MDHEN, SYDVKM. CDR3 in amino acids: CASSLEGQPQHF. CDR3 nucleotides: TGTGCCAGCAGTTTAGAGGGTCAGCCCCAGCATTTT.

This sequence joins TRBV5-1 and TRBJ1-1, with TRBD1 matching over 8 bases. The CDR3 sequence is 15 residues long. V shed 5 bases and J 0 bases; nucleotides not matched to a gene: 6. Per germline, CDR1 SGHRS and CDR2 YFSETQ. The CDR3 coding sequence is TGCGCCAGCAGTCGGACAGGGAATGTGAACACTGAAGCTTTCTTT. Encoded protein: CASSRTGNVNTEAFF.

The chain employs TRBV6-5 and TRBJ1-2, with unresolved D. Germline V gene lookup returns CDR1 MNHEY and CDR2 SVGAGI. The CDR3 has 15 amino acids. V was pared by 9 bases and J by 5 bases, with 22 bases between. The CDR3 DNA is TGTGCCAGTTACCCAAGCGGTCGTGCGGGTTATGGCTACACCTTC. Protein product: CASYPSGRAGYGYTF.

The chain carries TRBV6-6 and TRBJ2-7, with D unresolved. CDR1 and CDR2 from the germline V gene are MNHNY and SVGAGI (reference sequence). The CDR3 is 13 residues long. Deletions cut 4 bases from V and 7 bases from J, with 14 bases between. In DNA form, the CDR3 reads TGTGCCAGCAGTTTAACAGCATCGCGGGAGCAGTACTTC. Its translation: CASSLTASREQYF.